These 18 T cell receptor beta chains originate from one sample sequenced in a study of shared clonotypes between healthy human individuals. Naive CD8 cells were CD45RO-negative, positively selected for CCR7, excluding terminally differentiated effector memory CD45RA+ cells. Generated by immunoSEQ multiplex PCR, the TCRdb table keeps only in-frame clones and is missing some. Here the sample spans approximately 2,000,000 clones, about 93% being singletons. Sequenced: naive CD8+ T cells from PBMCs. Receptors originate from a man aged 18 to 30 in good health. Some clones in this sample may be carry-over from other donors' samples.

CDR3 residues: CASSPASSSYNEQFF. The CDR3 DNA is TGCGCCAGCAGCCCAGCGAGTAGCTCCTACAATGAGCAGTTCTTC. The chain uses TRBV5-1 and TRBJ2-1, with no clear D. Trimming stripped 4 bases from V and 0 bases from J, with 11 bases between. The CDR3 consists of 15 residues. Germline values: CDR1 SGHRS, CDR2 YFSETQ.

The V call is TRBV6-1, the J call TRBJ2-7; D is perhaps TRBD1 (7 bases). The CDR3 contains 17 residues. Germline CDR1 reads MNHNS; CDR2 reads SASEGT. V was shortened by 3 bases and J by 2 bases, with 20 bases between the two germline ends. The chain's CDR3 is CASSDPGGKSPPYEQYF. The CDR3 bases are TGTGCCAGCAGTGATCCAGGGGGGAAAAGTCCCCCCTACGAGCAGTACTTC.

The V and J genes are TRBV5-1 and TRBJ2-7; 8 bases line up with TRBD1. The V and J ends lost 3 bases and 3 bases, in that order; junction bases with no gene match: 11. Germline V gene sequence: CDR1 SGHRS, CDR2 YFSETQ. The CDR3 is 16 amino acids. CDR3 in amino acids: CASSSKPTGVYYEQYF. In nucleotides, the CDR3 is TGCGCCAGCAGCTCCAAACCGACAGGGGTATACTACGAGCAGTACTTC.

The chain links TRBV4-3 to TRBJ2-1, with 10 positions matching TRBD2. There are 15 residues in the CDR3. Looked up from germline, CDR1 is LGHNA and CDR2 is YSLEER. Trimming cost V 6 bases and J 3 bases; bases outside gene matches: 5. As DNA, the CDR3 is TGCGCCAGCAGAGCCGGACTAGCGGACTACAATGAGCAGTTCTTC. Amino acid sequence: CASRAGLADYNEQFF.

In regard to this clone: This could be a read error, since a much larger clone is one nucleotide away. The V gene is TRBV7-2, the J gene TRBJ1-2; 7 nucleotides line up with TRBD1. Germline-derived CDR1 and CDR2 are SGHTA and FQGNSA. The CDR3 spans 16 residues. The CDR3 region is CASSSPDRPKDYGYTF. For the CDR3, the DNA is TGTGCCAGTAGCTCCCCGGACAGGCCAAAGGACTATGGCTACACCTTC.

This chain connects TRBV30 to TRBJ1-5; D call uncertain. Trimming took 1 base from V and 3 from J, leaving 10 bases between them. This CDR3 is built from 14 residues. The germline V gene has CDR1 GTSNPN and CDR2 SVGIG (reference sequence). The CDR3 sequence is CAWSGAFTNQPQHF. CDR3 bases: TGTGCCTGGAGTGGGGCCTTTACCAATCAGCCCCAGCATTTT.

The rearrangement joins TRBV28 to TRBJ2-7; 7 nucleotides agree with TRBD1. The J segment lost 4 bases and the V segment lost 5 bases, leaving 8 bases of the junction unmatched. The germline CDR1 and CDR2 sequences are MDHEN and SYDVKM. The CDR3 consists of 14 residues. CDR3 loop: CASSPSTGLYEQYF. For the CDR3, the DNA is TGTGCCAGCAGTCCCTCGACAGGGTTGTACGAGCAGTACTTC.

V is TRBV7-9 and J is TRBJ1-1, with TRBD1 matching 8 bases. The CDR3 contains 12 residues. The V gene's germline CDR1 is SEHNR and CDR2 FQNEAQ (reference sequence). V was pared by 6 bases and J by 13 bases, with 10 bases of the junction left unmatched. CDR3 region: CASRNAGGVVFF. The CDR3 DNA follows: TGTGCCAGCAGAAACGCAGGGGGCGTCGTTTTCTTT.

The V gene is TRBV18, the J gene TRBJ2-7; TRBD2 aligns across 11 bases. The CDR3 is 15 residues long. The ends lost 4 bases at V and 3 bases at J; junction bases unmatched: 5. Looked up from germline, CDR1 is KGHSH and CDR2 is LQKENI. CDR3 coding DNA: TGTGCCAGCTCACAGCCGGGACTAGCGGACTACGAGCAGTACTTC. Translating it yields CASSQPGLADYEQYF. Together with reference TRBV18 and TRBJ2-7, the CDR3 gives the full variable domain: NAGVMQNPRHLVRRRGQEARLRCSPMKGHSHVYWYRQLPEEGLKFMVYLQKENIIDESGMPKERFSAEFPKEGPSILRIQQVVRGDSAAYFCASSQPGLADYEQYFGPGTRLTVT.

In the case of this clone: Other DNA sequences in the same sample also yield this CDR3. For the CDR3, the DNA is TGTGCCAGCAGCTTGGGAGCGAACACTGAAGCTTTCTTT. Protein product: CASSLGANTEAFF. The rearrangement uses TRBV7-3 and TRBJ1-1; D is unclear. The CDR3 contains 13 residues. Germline V gene sequence: CDR1 SGHTA, CDR2 FQGTGA. Trimming took off 3 bases at V and 1 base at J, with 6 bases between the two ends.

The chain recombines TRBV21-1 with TRBJ2-6; the D segment call TRBD1 is taken from the table without a DNA check. TRBV21-1 is assigned pseudogene status. The CDR3 has 17 amino acids. The CDR3 loop reads CASSKGGQGPGANVLTF. The CDR3 nucleotides are TGTGCCAGCAGCAAAGGGGGACAGGGGCCGGGGGCCAACGTCCTGACTTTC.

J is TRBJ2-1 and V is TRBV27; 10 nucleotides align to TRBD2. The CDR3 is 15 amino acids. Germline V gene lookup returns CDR1 MNHEY and CDR2 SMNVEV (reference sequence). V was clipped by 7 bases and J by 3 bases; unmatched bases: 6. The CDR3 loop reads CASTTGLASYNEQFF. In DNA, the CDR3 is TGTGCCAGCACCACGGGACTAGCGAGCTACAATGAGCAGTTCTTC.

The rearrangement joins TRBV5-1 to TRBJ2-5; no clear D gene. Germline CDR1 reads SGHRS; CDR2 reads YFSETQ. V lost 6 bases to trimming and J lost 1 base, with 13 bases between them. CDR3 size: 14 residues. CDR3 in amino acids: CASTNTIRQETQYF. In nucleotides, the CDR3 is TGCGCCAGCACCAACACTATTCGCCAAGAGACCCAGTACTTC.

This chain uses TRBV5-4 with TRBJ1-2, with D perhaps TRBD1 (6 bases). With 2 bases removed from V and 8 bases from J, the gap between germline ends came to 19 bases. From germline, CDR1 is SGHNT and CDR2 YYREEE (reference sequence). This CDR3 contains 15 residues. Here the CDR3 reads CASSLQGPSLYGYTF. The CDR3 DNA is TGTGCCAGCAGCTTACAGGGACCCAGCCTTTACGGCTACACCTTC.

J is TRBJ1-5 and V is TRBV28; unclear D gene. Trimming pared 5 bases from V and 9 bases from J, leaving 11 bases between. CDR3 length: 12 residues. The germline V gene has CDR1 MDHEN and CDR2 SYDVKM. The CDR3 region has the DNA TGTGCCAGCAGTCCCTGGATCGGGCCCCAGCATTTT. Translation gives CASSPWIGPQHF.

The V gene is TRBV6-5, the J gene TRBJ2-1; a weak D match, TRBD2 (6 bases). The CDR3 contains 13 residues. Germline-derived CDR1 and CDR2 are MNHEY and SVGAGI. Trimming shortened V by 4 bases and J by 4 bases, and 8 bases separated the two germline ends. This chain's CDR3 is CASSSAGYNEQFF. CDR3 bases: TGTGCCAGCAGTTCAGCGGGTTACAATGAGCAGTTCTTC.

This sequence joins TRBV11-2 and TRBJ2-7; 14 positions match TRBD2. The ends lost 0 bases at V and 4 bases at J; junction bases unmatched: 2. CDR1 is SGHAT, CDR2 FQNNGV, per germline. The CDR3 spans 16 residues. CDR3 sequence (DNA): TGTGCCAGCAGCTTAGATGGGACTAGCGGGAGATACGAGCAGTACTTC. Amino acids: CASSLDGTSGRYEQYF.

Worth noting for this clone: The same CDR3 arises from other DNA sequences in this sample as well. The chain uses TRBV27 and TRBJ1-5; no firm D call. This CDR3 region has 13 residues. The V end lost 9 bases, the J end lost 1 base, and 10 bases lay between the germline ends. Germline loops: CDR1 MNHEY, CDR2 SMNVEV (reference sequence). DNA for the CDR3: TGTGCCAGTAGTAACGGCAGCAATCAGCCCCAGCATTTT. This sequence encodes CASSNGSNQPQHF.